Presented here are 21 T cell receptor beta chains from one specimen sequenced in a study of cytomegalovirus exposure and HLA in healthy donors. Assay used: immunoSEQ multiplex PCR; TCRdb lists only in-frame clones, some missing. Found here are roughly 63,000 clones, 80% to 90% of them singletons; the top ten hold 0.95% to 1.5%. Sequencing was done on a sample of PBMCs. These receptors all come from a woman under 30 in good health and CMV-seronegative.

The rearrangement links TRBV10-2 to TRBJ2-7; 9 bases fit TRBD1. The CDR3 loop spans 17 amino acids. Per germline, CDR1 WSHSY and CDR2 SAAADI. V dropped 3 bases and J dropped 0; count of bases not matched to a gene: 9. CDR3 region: CASSERGLGQGSYEQYF. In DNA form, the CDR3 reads TGCGCCAGCAGTGAAAGGGGTTTGGGACAGGGCTCCTACGAGCAGTACTTC.

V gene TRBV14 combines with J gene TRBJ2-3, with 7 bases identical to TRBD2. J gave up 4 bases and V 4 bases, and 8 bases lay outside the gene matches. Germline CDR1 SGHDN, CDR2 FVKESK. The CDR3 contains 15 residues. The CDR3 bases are TGTGCCAGCAGCCCCGACCGGGGGAGGGCAGATACGCAGTATTTT. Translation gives CASSPDRGRADTQYF.

The CDR3 spells CASSLMWGYGVYGYTF. The CDR3 DNA reads TGTGCCAGCAGTTTAATGTGGGGCTATGGGGTCTATGGCTACACCTTC. The J gene is TRBJ1-2, the V gene TRBV27; D might be TRBD1 (5 bases). V lost 2 bases to trimming and J lost 4 bases, with 17 bases between them. Germline values: CDR1 MNHEY, CDR2 SMNVEV (reference sequence). The CDR3 is 16 amino acids.

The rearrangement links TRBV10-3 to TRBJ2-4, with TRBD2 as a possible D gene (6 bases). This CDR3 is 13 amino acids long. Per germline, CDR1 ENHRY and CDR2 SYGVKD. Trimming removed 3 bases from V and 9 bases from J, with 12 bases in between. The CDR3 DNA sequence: TGTGCCATCAGTGAATTGTCCGGGGGCATTCAGTACTTC. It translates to CAISELSGGIQYF.

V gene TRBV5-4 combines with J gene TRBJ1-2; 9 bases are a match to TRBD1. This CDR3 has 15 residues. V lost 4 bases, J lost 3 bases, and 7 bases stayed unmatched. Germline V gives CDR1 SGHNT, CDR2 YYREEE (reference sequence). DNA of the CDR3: TGTGCCAGCAGCCCCGGACAGGGGATGGACTATGGCTACACCTTC. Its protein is CASSPGQGMDYGYTF.

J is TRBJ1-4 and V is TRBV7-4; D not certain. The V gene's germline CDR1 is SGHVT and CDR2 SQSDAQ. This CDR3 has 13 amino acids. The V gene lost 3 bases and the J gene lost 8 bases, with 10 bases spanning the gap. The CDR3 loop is CASSFQQLEKLFF. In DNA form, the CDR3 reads TGTGCCAGCAGCTTCCAACAGCTCGAAAAACTGTTTTTT.

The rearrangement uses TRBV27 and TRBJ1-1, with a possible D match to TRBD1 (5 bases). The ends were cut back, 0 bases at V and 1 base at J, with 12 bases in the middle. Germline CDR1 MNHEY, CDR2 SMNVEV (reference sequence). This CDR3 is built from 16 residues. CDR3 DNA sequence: TGTGCCAGCAGTTTATCGGGGCAGGGTCAGAACACTGAAGCTTTCTTT. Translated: CASSLSGQGQNTEAFF.

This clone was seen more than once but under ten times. The CDR3 here is CASSSAGTSGSSYNEQFF. The CDR3 nucleotides read TGTGCCAGCAGTTCAGCCGGGACTAGCGGGAGCAGCTACAATGAGCAGTTCTTC. The chain joins TRBV7-9 to TRBJ2-1, with 14 bases matching TRBD2. The CDR3 extends over 18 amino acids. Germline assignment: CDR1 SEHNR and CDR2 FQNEAQ (reference sequence). With 6 bases clipped from V and 3 bases from J, the junction kept 10 bases outside the gene matches.

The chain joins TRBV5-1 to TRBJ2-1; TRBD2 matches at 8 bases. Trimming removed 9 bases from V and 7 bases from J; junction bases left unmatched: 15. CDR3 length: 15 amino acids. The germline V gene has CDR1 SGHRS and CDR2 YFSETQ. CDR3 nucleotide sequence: TGCGCCACCCGGTCCACGGGAGGGTCGGGGAATGAGCAGTTCTTC. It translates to CATRSTGGSGNEQFF.

DNA for the CDR3: TGCGCCAGCAGCCACCCACCCCCGACAGGGGTAGATCAGCCCCAGCATTTT. Its translation: CASSHPPPTGVDQPQHF. V gene TRBV5-1 combines with J gene TRBJ1-5; 8 bases fit TRBD1. Trimming took 4 bases from V and 5 from J; bases not matched to a gene: 14. The germline V gene has CDR1 SGHRS and CDR2 YFSETQ. This CDR3 has 17 amino acids.

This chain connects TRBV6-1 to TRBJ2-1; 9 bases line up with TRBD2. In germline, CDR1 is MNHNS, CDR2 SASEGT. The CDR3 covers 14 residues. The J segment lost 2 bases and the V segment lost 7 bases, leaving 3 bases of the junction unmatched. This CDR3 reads CASTRTSAYNEQFF. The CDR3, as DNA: TGTGCCAGCACCAGGACTAGCGCCTACAATGAGCAGTTCTTC.

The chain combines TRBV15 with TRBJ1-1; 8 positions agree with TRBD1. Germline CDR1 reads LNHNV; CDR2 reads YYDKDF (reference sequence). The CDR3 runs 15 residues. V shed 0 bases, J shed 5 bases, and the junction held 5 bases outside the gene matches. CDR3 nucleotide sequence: TGTGCCACCAGCAGAGAGGACACAGGGGGGACTGAAGCTTTCTTT. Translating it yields CATSREDTGGTEAFF.

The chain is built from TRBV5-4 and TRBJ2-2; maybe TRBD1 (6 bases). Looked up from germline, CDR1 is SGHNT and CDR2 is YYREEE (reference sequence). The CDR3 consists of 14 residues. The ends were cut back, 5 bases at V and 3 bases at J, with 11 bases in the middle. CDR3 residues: CASRSGTYTGELFF. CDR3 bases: TGTGCCAGCAGGTCCGGGACATACACCGGGGAGCTGTTTTTT.

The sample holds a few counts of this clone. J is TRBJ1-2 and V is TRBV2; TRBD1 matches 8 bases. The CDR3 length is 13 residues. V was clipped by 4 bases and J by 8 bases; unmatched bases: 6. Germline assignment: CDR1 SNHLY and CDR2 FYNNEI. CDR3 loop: CASSADRGDGYTF. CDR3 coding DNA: TGTGCCAGCAGTGCTGACAGGGGAGACGGCTACACCTTC.

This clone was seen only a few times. CDR3 protein: CASSQEQVGHKAFF. In DNA, the CDR3 is TGTGCCAGCAGCCAAGAACAGGTTGGGCATAAAGCTTTCTTT. This sequence joins TRBV14 and TRBJ1-1, with a possible D match to TRBD1 (5 bases). The germline CDR1 and CDR2 sequences are SGHDN and FVKESK. The CDR3 totals 14 residues. Trimming shortened V by 0 bases and J by 9 bases, and 14 bases separated the two germline ends. The whole variable domain, remainder taken from reference TRBV14 and TRBJ1-1, is EAGVTQFPSHSVIEKGQTVTLRCDPISGHDNLYWYRRVMGKEIKFLLHFVKESKQDESGMPNNRFLAERTGGTYSTLKVQPAELEDSGVYFCASSQEQVGHKAFFGQGTRLTVV.

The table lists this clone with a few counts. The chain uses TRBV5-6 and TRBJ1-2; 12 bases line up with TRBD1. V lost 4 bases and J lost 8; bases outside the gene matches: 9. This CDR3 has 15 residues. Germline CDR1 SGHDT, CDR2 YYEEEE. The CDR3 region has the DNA TGTGCCAGCAGCATCCGGGACAGGGGGCTCTGGGGCTACACCTTC. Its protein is CASSIRDRGLWGYTF. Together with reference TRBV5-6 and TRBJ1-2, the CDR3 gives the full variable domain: DAGVTQSPTHLIKTRGQQVTLRCSPKSGHDTVSWYQQALGQGPQFIFQYYEEEERQRGNFPDRFSGHQFPNYSSELNVNALLLGDSALYLCASSIRDRGLWGYTFGSGTRLTVV.

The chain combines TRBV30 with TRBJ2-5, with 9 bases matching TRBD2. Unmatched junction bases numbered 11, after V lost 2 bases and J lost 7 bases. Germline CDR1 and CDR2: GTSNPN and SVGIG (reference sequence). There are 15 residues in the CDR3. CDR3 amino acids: CAWSHSRGGQGTQYF. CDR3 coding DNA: TGTGCCTGGAGTCACTCGCGGGGGGGCCAGGGGACCCAGTACTTC.

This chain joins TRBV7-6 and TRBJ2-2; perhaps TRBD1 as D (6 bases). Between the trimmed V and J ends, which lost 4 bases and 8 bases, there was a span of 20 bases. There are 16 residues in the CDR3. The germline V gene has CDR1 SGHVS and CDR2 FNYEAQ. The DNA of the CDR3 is TGTGCCAGCAGCTGGCCCCGAGGGGGAGTGAGTGGGGAGCTGTTTTTT. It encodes CASSWPRGGVSGELFF.

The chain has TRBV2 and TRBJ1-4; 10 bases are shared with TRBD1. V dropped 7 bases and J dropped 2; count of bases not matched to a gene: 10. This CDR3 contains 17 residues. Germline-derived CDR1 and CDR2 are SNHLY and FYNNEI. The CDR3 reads CASTSRDRGSTNEKLFF. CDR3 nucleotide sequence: TGTGCCAGCACCTCCCGGGACAGGGGTTCGACTAATGAAAAACTGTTTTTT.

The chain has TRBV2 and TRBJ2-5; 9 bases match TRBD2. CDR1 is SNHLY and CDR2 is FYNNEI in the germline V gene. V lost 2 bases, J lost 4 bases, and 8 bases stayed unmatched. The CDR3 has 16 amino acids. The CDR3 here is CASSERSSGARETQYF. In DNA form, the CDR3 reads TGTGCCAGCAGTGAACGGTCTAGCGGGGCGCGAGAGACCCAGTACTTC. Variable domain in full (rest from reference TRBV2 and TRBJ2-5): EPEVTQTPSHQVTQMGQEVILRCVPISNHLYFYWYRQILGQKVEFLVSFYNNEISEKSEIFDDQFSVERPDGSNFTLKIRSTKLEDSAMYFCASSERSSGARETQYFGPGTRLLVL.

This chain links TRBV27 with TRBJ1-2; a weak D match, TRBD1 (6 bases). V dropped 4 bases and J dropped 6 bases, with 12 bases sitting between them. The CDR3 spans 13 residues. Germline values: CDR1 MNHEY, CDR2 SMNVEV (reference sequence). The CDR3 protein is CASSSQGKHGYTF. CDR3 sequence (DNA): TGTGCCAGCAGTTCCCAGGGGAAACATGGCTACACCTTC.